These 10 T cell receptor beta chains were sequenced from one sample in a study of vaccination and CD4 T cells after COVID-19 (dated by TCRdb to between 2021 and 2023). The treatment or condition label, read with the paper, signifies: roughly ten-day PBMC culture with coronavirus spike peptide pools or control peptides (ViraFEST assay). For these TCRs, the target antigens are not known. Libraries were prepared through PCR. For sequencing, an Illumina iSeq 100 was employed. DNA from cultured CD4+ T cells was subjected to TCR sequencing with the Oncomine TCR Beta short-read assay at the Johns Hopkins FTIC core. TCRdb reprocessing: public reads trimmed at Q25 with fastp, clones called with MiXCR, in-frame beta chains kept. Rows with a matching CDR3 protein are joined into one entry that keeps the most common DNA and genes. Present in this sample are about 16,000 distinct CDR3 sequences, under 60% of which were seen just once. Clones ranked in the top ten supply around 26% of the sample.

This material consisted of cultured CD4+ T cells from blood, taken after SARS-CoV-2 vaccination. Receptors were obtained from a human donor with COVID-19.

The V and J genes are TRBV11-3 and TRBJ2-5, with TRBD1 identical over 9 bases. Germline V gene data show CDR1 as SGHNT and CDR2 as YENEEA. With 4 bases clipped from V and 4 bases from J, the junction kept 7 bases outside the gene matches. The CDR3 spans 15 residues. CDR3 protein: CASSSLGQGRETQYF. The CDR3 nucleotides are TGTGCCAGCAGCTCTCTAGGACAGGGGAGAGAGACCCAGTACTTC.

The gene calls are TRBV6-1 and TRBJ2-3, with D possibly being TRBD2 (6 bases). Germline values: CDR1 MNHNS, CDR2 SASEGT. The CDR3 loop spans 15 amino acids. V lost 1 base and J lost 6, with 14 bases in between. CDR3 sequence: CASSEVGGWRDTQYF. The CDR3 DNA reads TGTGCCAGCAGTGAAGTCGGGGGATGGAGGGATACGCAGTATTTT.

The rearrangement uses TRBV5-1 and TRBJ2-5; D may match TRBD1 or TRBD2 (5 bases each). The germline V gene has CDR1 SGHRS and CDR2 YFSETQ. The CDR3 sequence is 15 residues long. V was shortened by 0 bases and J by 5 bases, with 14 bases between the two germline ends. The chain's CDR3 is CASSLGDPSRETQYF. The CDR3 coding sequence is TGCGCCAGCAGCTTGGGGGACCCCAGTCGGGAGACCCAGTACTTC.

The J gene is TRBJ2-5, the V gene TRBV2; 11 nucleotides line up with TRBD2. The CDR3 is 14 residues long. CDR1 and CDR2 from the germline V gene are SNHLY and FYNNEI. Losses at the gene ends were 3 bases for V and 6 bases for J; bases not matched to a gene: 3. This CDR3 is CASSESSGGQTQYF. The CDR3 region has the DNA TGTGCCAGCAGTGAGTCTAGCGGGGGGCAGACCCAGTACTTC.

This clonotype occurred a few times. The CDR3 protein is CASSPNSGKETQYF. The CDR3 bases are TGTGCCAGCTCACCAAATTCCGGAAAGGAGACCCAGTACTTC. This chain joins TRBV18 and TRBJ2-5; D unresolved. The CDR3 covers 14 residues. V was cut by 2 bases and J by 5 bases, with 12 bases left in between. Germline loops: CDR1 KGHSH, CDR2 LQKENI. Looking up the rest from reference TRBV18 and TRBJ2-5 gives the full variable domain: NAGVMQNPRHLVRRRGQEARLRCSPMKGHSHVYWYRQLPEEGLKFMVYLQKENIIDESGMPKERFSAEFPKEGPSILRIQQVVRGDSAAYFCASSPNSGKETQYFGPGTRLLVL.

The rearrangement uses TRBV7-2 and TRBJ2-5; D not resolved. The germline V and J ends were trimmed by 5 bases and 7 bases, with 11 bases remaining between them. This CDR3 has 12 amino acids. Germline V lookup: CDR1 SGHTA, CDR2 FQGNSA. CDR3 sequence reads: CASSGSGGTQYF. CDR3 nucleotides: TGTGCCAGCAGCGGCTCGGGTGGGACCCAGTACTTC.

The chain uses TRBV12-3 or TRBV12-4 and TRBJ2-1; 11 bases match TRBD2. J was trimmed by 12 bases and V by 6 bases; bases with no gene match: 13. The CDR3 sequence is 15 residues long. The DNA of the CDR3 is TGTGCCAGCAGCCCGGGACTAGCGGTTACTTTAGTGCAGTTCTTC. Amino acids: CASSPGLAVTLVQFF.

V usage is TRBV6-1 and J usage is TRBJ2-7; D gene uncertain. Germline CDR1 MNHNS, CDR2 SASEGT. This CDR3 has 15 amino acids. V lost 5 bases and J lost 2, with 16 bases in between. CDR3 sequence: CASSPQPRFPYEQYF. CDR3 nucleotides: TGTGCCAGCAGTCCGCAGCCCCGGTTTCCCTACGAGCAGTACTTC.

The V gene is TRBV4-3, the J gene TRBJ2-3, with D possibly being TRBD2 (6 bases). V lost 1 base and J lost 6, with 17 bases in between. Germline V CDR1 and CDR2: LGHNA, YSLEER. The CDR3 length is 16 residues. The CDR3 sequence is CASSQAAGTPWDTQYF. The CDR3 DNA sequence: TGCGCCAGCAGCCAAGCCGCGGGGACTCCGTGGGATACGCAGTATTTT.

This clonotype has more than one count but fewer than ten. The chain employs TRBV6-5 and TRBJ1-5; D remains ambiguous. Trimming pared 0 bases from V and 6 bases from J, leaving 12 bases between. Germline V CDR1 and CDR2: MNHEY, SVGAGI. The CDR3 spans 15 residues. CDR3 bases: TGTGCCAGCAGTTACTCGAACCAAGCGGGTCAGCCCCAGCATTTT. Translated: CASSYSNQAGQPQHF.